A selection of T cell receptor beta chains follows, all from one sample in a study of blood T cells in healthy people across ages. TCRdb re-analysed the 5' RACE reads in MiXCR, keeping a single row per CDR3 protein. This sample carries about 1.1 million distinct CDR3 sequences, 35% to 45% of them seen once, and the ten largest clones take under 15%. The sample consisted of blood. Receptors originate from a man between 18 and 35 years old in good health. The CDR3 runs from the conserved cysteine through the conserved F or W. The D gene is left open where the match is weak. Size tells how often a clone was seen (once, few, many) or the class of an expanded clone, and some rows leave it out.

v_call	clone_size	j_call	d_call	cdr3_nt	cdr3_aa
TRBV2	few	TRBJ1-1	NA	TGTGCCAGCAGTGAAGATCCGGGGCTGGGGAACACTGAAGCTTTCTTT	CASSEDPGLGNTEAFF
TRBV6-1	NA	TRBJ1-4	NA	TGTGCCAGCAGTGTCCGACACGACCCGTACCAAAATGAAAAACTGTTTTTT	CASSVRHDPYQNEKLFF
TRBV29-1	NA	TRBJ1-2	NA	TGCAGCGTGACCTCCGGGGGCCTCTCTAACTATGGCTACACCTTC	CSVTSGGLSNYGYTF
TRBV5-1	NA	TRBJ2-3	NA	TGCGCCAGCAGCTTGGTGGCAGGGGGGAAAGATACGCAGTATTTT	CASSLVAGGKDTQYF
TRBV7-2	NA	TRBJ2-7	NA	TGTGCCAGCAGCTTAGACAGGGCAGGGGCCTACAATGAGCAGTACTTC	CASSLDRAGAYNEQYF
TRBV5-1	few	TRBJ1-2	NA	TGCGCCAGCAGCGCCCTCGGGGAGAACTATGGCTACACCTTC	CASSALGENYGYTF
TRBV7-9	NA	TRBJ1-1	NA	TGTGCCAGCAGCTTTTCCCCTGACACTGAAGCTTTCTTT	CASSFSPDTEAFF
TRBV6-5	few	TRBJ2-4	NA	TGTGCCAGCAGTTACGCGCCCCCGGGTATATTAAACATTCAGTACTTC	CASSYAPPGILNIQYF
TRBV7-3	NA	TRBJ1-1	NA	TGTGCCAGCAGCTTTAGGGTTGCAGGGATGGGGACTGAAGCTTTCTTT	CASSFRVAGMGTEAFF
TRBV4-3	few	TRBJ1-1	NA	TGCGCCAGCAGCCAAGATTCAGGGAGTAATACTGAAGCTTTCTTT	CASSQDSGSNTEAFF
TRBV12-3/TRBV12-4	NA	TRBJ2-1	TRBD2	TGTGCCACCAGTTCCAGCGGGGGGTGTATGAGCAGGTTCTTC	CATSSSGGCMSRFF
TRBV3-1	NA	TRBJ2-5	NA	TGTGCCAGCAGCCTTACAGGGAGTAGGCAGACCCAGTACTTC	CASSLTGSRQTQYF
TRBV7-9	NA	TRBJ2-3	TRBD1	TGTGCCAGCAGCATCCGGGACAGCCTCACAGATACGCAGTATTTT	CASSIRDSLTDTQYF
TRBV20-1	few	TRBJ2-1	NA	TGCAGTGCTTCGCCGGTCGGCTGGGCCCCCTACAATGAGCAGTTCTTC	CSASPVGWAPYNEQFF
TRBV27	few	TRBJ1-6	NA	TGTGCCAGCAGTCCGCAGGATAATTCACCCCTCCACTTT	CASSPQDNSPLHF
TRBV12-3/TRBV12-4	once	TRBJ1-2	NA	TGTACCAGCAGTCTTCGACATAGGGACTATGGCTACACCTTC	CTSSLRHRDYGYTF
TRBV13	NA	TRBJ2-3	NA	TGTGCCAGCAGCGCGCCCCCAGGGGCCTTCAGAGATACGCAGTATTTT	CASSAPPGAFRDTQYF
TRBV15	many	TRBJ2-7	NA	TGTGCCACCAGCAGAGATGGGCAATACGAGCAGTACTTC	CATSRDGQYEQYF
TRBV7-9	NA	TRBJ2-3	NA	TGTGCCAGCAGTCGACTACACACTGGGGATACGCAGTATTTT	CASSRLHTGDTQYF
TRBV5-1	many	TRBJ1-4	NA	TGTGCCAGCAGCTTGGCAACTAATGAAAAACTGTTTTTT	CASSLATNEKLFF
TRBV20-1	many	TRBJ1-2	NA	TGCAGTGCTAGTATCGGCTATGGCTACACCTTC	CSASIGYGYTF
TRBV20-1	few	TRBJ1-4	NA	TGCAGTGCTATTGGACGAGAAACTAATGAAAAACTGTTTTTT	CSAIGRETNEKLFF
TRBV5-1	NA	TRBJ2-2	TRBD1	TGCGCCAGCAGCGGGGACAGGCCGAACACCGGGGAGCTGTTTTTT	CASSGDRPNTGELFF
TRBV28	few	TRBJ2-7	TRBD2	TGTGCCAGCAGTCGAACGGGACTAGCGGTGTACGAGCAGTACTTC	CASSRTGLAVYEQYF
TRBV29-1	few	TRBJ1-1	NA	TGCAGCGTTGGAAAAGGAGGCATGAACACTGAAGCTTTCTTT	CSVGKGGMNTEAFF
TRBV12-3/TRBV12-4	NA	TRBJ2-2	NA	TGTGCCAGCAGTATGGGGGAGCTGTTTTTT	CASSMGELFF
TRBV9	NA	TRBJ1-1	NA	TGTGCCAGCAGCTCGAGTGAAGGGAACACTGAAGCTTTCTTT	CASSSSEGNTEAFF
TRBV5-1	few	TRBJ2-4	TRBD1	TGCGCCAGCAGCTTGGACAGGGGGGTCTCCAAAAACATTCAGTACTTC	CASSLDRGVSKNIQYF
TRBV20-1	few	TRBJ1-4	NA	TGCAGTGCTAGAGATTACTCGGTGCCCTTTAAGCCGAAACATGAAAAACTGTTTTTT	CSARDYSVPFKPKHEKLFF
TRBV4-2	few	TRBJ1-2	TRBD1	TGTGCCAGCAGCCAAGGGGAAGGGGGCGCGTCCTATGGCTACACCTTC	CASSQGEGGASYGYTF
TRBV11-2	NA	TRBJ1-6	NA	TGTGCCAGCAGCGAACGGACGGATTCACCCCTCCACTTT	CASSERTDSPLHF
TRBV4-2	NA	TRBJ1-2	NA	TGTGCCAGCAGCCAGCGGAGAGAGGACTATGGCTACACCTTC	CASSQRREDYGYTF
TRBV20-1	NA	TRBJ1-2	NA	TGCAGTGCTAGGACAGTCCCGGAGGCTTATGGCTACACCTTC	CSARTVPEAYGYTF
TRBV10-3	NA	TRBJ1-1	NA	TGTGCCACCGCTGGACAACCGAACACTGAAGCTTTCTTT	CATAGQPNTEAFF
TRBV7-2	NA	TRBJ2-1	NA	TGTGCCAGCAGCCAAACTAAAAGAGCCCAAGAGACCCAGTTCTTC	CASSQTKRAQETQFF
TRBV12-3/TRBV12-4	few	TRBJ2-1	TRBD2	TGTGCCAGCGGAGCCCCCCCGGGACTAGCAAATGAGCAGTTCTTC	CASGAPPGLANEQFF
TRBV19	NA	TRBJ2-3	NA	TGTGCCAGTAGTATAGGGCAGACGGCGAGTTCGCAGTATTTT	CASSIGQTASSQYF
TRBV6-1	few	TRBJ1-2	TRBD1	TGTGCCAGCAGTGATGGGGACAGGAACTTTAACTATGGCTACACCTTC	CASSDGDRNFNYGYTF
TRBV5-6	few	TRBJ2-3	TRBD2	TGTGCCAGCAGCTTGAGGATGACGGGGGGAAACACAGATACGCAGTATTTT	CASSLRMTGGNTDTQYF
TRBV20-1	few	TRBJ2-2	NA	TGCAGTGCGAAGGATTCCGGGGAGCTGTTTTTT	CSAKDSGELFF
TRBV9	few	TRBJ2-3	NA	TGTGCCAGCAGCCCCGACCCAGCCACAGATACGCAGTATTTT	CASSPDPATDTQYF
TRBV9	NA	TRBJ2-3	NA	TGTGCCAGCAGCGTAGAGGCCGGGAACCCCACAGATACGCAGTATTTT	CASSVEAGNPTDTQYF
TRBV29-1	NA	TRBJ2-5	TRBD2	TGCAGCGTTGGGCGGGGGACCAATGAGCAGTACTTC	CSVGRGTNEQYF
TRBV12-3/TRBV12-4	NA	TRBJ2-4	NA	TGTGCCAGCAGTTCGGACAGAAAAAACATTCAGTACTTC	CASSSDRKNIQYF
TRBV7-2	NA	TRBJ1-4	NA	TGTGCCAGCAGCTTAGTAGGTACCTCGGGGAAACTGTTTTTT	CASSLVGTSGKLFF
TRBV4-1	NA	TRBJ1-2	NA	TGCGCCAGCAGCCAAGATTCAGGAAACCTCTATGGCTACACCTTC	CASSQDSGNLYGYTF
TRBV9	few	TRBJ1-4	TRBD1	TGTGCCAGCAGCCGCGGGACAGGGCACGAAAAACTGTTTTTT	CASSRGTGHEKLFF
TRBV4-3	few	TRBJ2-2	TRBD2	TGCGCCAGCAGATTCCTCGAAGCTAGCGGGGGGATAGGGGAGCTGTTTTTT	CASRFLEASGGIGELFF
TRBV11-2	NA	TRBJ2-1	TRBD1	TGTGCCAGCAGCCCCTCACGACAGGGCTCCTTTTACAATGAGCAGTTCTTC	CASSPSRQGSFYNEQFF
TRBV7-6	NA	TRBJ2-7	TRBD1	TGTGCCAGCAGCTTAAAACGGACAGGGCCGAGCTCCTACGAGCAGTACTTC	CASSLKRTGPSSYEQYF
TRBV6-1	once	TRBJ1-2	NA	TGTGCCAGCAGTGAGGGGCCCCTGGAGGGTGGCTACACCTTC	CASSEGPLEGGYTF
TRBV28	few	TRBJ2-3	TRBD2	TGTGCCAGCACCCACGGGGGACTAGCGGGTCTATCGGATACGCAGTATTTT	CASTHGGLAGLSDTQYF
TRBV4-2	NA	TRBJ1-2	TRBD1	TGTGCCAGCACCCGGGACAGGGTAGGCTACACCTTC	CASTRDRVGYTF